The present T cell receptor beta chain was sequenced within a study of T cells in Graves' hyperthyroidism and ophthalmopathy. Germline lookup yields CDR1 MDHEN and CDR2 SYDVKM. Trimming removed 2 bases from V and 0 bases from J, with 8 bases in between. The CDR3 is 14 residues long. The sample holds many counts of this clonotype. RNA transcripts gave rise to amplified TCR beta CDR3 regions. The HTBI set primed first-round TCR CDR3 RT-PCR. TCRdb re-called the multiplex PCR reads through MiXCR, storing one row per CDR3 protein. The table shows 500,000 to 650,000 distinct CDR3 sequences, with around 13% occurring only once.

The TCR was taken from a woman aged 45-59 years with Graves' ophthalmopathy. This rearrangement joins TRBV28 to TRBJ2-7; perhaps TRBD2 as D (6 bases). The sequenced material came from blood. CDR3 in amino acids: CASSLASVSYEQYF. The CDR3 bases are TGTGCCAGCAGTTTAGCTAGCGTCTCCTACGAGCAGTACTTC.